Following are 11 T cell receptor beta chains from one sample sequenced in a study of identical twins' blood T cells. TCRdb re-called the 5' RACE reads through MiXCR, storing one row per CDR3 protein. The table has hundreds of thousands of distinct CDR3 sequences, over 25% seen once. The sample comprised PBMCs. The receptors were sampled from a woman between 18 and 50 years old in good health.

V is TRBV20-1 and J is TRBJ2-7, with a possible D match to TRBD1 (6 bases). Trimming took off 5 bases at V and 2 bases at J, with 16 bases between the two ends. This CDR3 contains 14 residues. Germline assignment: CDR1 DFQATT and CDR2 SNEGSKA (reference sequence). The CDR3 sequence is CSAPEKGVAYEQYF. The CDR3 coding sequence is TGCAGTGCTCCTGAAAAGGGGGTGGCCTACGAGCAGTACTTC.

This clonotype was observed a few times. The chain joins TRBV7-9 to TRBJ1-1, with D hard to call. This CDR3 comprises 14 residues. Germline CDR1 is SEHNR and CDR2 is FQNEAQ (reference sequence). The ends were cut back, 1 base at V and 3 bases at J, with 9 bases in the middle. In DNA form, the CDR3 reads TGTGCCAGCAGCTTAGGGGGAGAGGACACTGAAGCTTTCTTT. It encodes CASSLGGEDTEAFF.

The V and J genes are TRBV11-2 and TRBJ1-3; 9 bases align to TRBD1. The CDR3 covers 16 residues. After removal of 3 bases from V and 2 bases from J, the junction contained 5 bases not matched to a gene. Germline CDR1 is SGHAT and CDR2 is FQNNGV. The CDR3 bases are TGTGCCAGCAGCTTCCAGACAGGGGGGACTGGAAACACCATATATTTT. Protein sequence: CASSFQTGGTGNTIYF.

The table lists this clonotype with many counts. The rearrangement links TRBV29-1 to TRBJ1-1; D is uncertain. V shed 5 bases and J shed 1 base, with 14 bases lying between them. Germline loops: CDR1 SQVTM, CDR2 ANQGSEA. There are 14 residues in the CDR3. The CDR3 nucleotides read TGCAGCGTTCCAAACTCGGACGGGAACACTGAAGCTTTCTTT. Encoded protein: CSVPNSDGNTEAFF.

The CDR3: CASSPSGSLYEQYF. CDR3 DNA: TGTGCCAGCAGTCCTAGCGGGAGCCTCTACGAGCAGTACTTC. This chain uses TRBV2 with TRBJ2-7, with 10 bases matching TRBD2. Germline-derived CDR1 and CDR2 are SNHLY and FYNNEI. The CDR3 length is 14 residues. V shed 5 bases, J shed 3 bases, and the junction held 4 bases outside the gene matches.

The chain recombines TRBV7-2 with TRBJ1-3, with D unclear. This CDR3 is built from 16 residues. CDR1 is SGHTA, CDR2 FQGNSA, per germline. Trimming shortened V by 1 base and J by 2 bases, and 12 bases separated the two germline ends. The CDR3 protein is CASSLDYANPGNTIYF. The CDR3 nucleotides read TGTGCCAGCAGCTTAGATTATGCAAATCCTGGAAACACCATATATTTT.

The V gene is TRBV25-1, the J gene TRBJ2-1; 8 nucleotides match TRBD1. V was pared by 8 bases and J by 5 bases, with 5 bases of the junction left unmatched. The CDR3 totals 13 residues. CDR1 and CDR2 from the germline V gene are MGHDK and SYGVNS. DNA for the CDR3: TGTGCCAGCGCAGGACAGGGCCACAATGAGCAGTTCTTC. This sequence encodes CASAGQGHNEQFF. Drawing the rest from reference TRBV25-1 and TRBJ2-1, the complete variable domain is EADIYQTPRYLVIGTGKKITLECSQTMGHDKMYWYQQDPGMELHLIHYSYGVNSTEKGDLSSESTVSRIRTEHFPLTLESARPSHTSQYLCASAGQGHNEQFFGPGTRLTVL.

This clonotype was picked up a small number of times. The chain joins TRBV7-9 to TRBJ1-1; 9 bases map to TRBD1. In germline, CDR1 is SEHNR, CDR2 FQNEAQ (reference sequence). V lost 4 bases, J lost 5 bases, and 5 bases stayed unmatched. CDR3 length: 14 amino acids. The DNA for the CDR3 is TGTGCCAGCAGCTCCTACAGGGGGCGGACTGAAGCTTTCTTT. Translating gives CASSSYRGRTEAFF.

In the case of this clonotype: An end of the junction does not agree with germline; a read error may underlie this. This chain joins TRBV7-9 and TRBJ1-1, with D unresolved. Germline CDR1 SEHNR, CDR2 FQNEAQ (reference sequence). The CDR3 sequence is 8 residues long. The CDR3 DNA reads TGTGCCTCGGGTACCTTCGGCTTT. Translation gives CASGTFGF.

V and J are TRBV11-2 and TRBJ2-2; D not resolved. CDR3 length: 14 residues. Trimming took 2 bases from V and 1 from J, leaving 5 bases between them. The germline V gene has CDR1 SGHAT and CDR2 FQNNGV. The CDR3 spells CASSLIGNTGELFF. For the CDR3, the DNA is TGTGCCAGCAGCTTAATAGGGAACACCGGGGAGCTGTTTTTT.

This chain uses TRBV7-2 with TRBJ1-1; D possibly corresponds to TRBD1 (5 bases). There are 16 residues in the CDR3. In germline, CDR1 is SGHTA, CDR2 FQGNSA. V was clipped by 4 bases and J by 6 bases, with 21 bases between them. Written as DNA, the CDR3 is TGTGCCAGCAGCTCACTCCGAGGAACAGGAATCCCTGAAGCTTTCTTT. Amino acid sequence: CASSSLRGTGIPEAFF. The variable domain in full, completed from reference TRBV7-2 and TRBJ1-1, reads GAGVSQSPSNKVTEKGKDVELRCDPISGHTALYWYRQSLGQGLEFLIYFQGNSAPDKSGLPSDRFSAERTGGSVSTLTIQRTQQEDSAVYLCASSSLRGTGIPEAFFGQGTRLTVV.